The clone carrying this T cell receptor (beta chain) was seen more than once but under ten times. No antigen is known for it. This CDR3 has 14 amino acids. With 4 bases clipped from V and 6 bases from J, the junction kept 4 bases outside the gene matches. Germline V CDR1 and CDR2: SGHRS, YFSETQ. These data belong to a study of T cells after yellow fever vaccination. Study results and caveats: Contamination by abundant bulk-population clonotypes could be present in FACS-sorted repertoires.

TCRdb reprocessed the 5' RACE reads with MiXCR, giving one entry per CDR3 protein. The sample has around 590,000 distinct CDR3 sequences; about 12% are singletons. This sequence was found in a man aged 25-45 years who received the YFV17D yellow fever vaccine. The J gene is TRBJ2-3, the V gene TRBV5-1; 11 bases match TRBD2. Sequenced material: PBMCs, taken on the day of the yellow fever booster vaccination. CDR3 sequence: CASSPTSGSDTQYF. CDR3 DNA: TGCGCCAGCAGCCCTACTAGCGGGAGTGATACGCAGTATTTT.